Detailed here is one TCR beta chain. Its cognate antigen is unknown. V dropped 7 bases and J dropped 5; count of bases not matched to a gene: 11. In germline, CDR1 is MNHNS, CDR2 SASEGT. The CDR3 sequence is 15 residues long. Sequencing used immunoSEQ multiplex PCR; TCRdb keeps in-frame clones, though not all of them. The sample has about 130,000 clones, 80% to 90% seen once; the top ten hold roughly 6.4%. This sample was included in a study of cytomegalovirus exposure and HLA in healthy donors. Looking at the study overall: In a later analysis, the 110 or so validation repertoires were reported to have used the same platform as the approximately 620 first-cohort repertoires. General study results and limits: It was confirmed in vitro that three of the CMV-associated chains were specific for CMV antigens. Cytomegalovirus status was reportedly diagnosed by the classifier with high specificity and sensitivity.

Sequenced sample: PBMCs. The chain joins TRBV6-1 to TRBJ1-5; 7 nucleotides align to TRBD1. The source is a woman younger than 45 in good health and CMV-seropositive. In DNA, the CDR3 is TGTGCCAGCACCGAAGGTCAGGGGGGATATCAGCCCCAGCATTTT. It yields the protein CASTEGQGGYQPQHF.